This T cell receptor beta chain was identified in a study of CD8 T cell repertoires and HIV-1 epitope variants. As for the study in general: 1M T cells were kept uncultured as a baseline.

The method was immunoSEQ multiplex PCR; TCRdb's version includes in-frame clones alone and lacks a portion of them. The table shows 5,700 or so clones, with roughly three fifths occurring only once. Germline V gene sequence: CDR1 SGHDT, CDR2 YYEEEE. The V and J ends lost 0 bases and 6 bases respectively, with 12 bases between them. This CDR3 contains 15 residues. Comment on this clone: Its specificity is not known.

The chain employs TRBV5-6 and TRBJ2-2; D not resolved. The source is a male donor with HIV. Sequencing was carried out using cultured CD8+ T cells derived from PBMCs. The CDR3 coding sequence is TGTGCCAGCAGCTTGGCCAGGTCAGTGGCCGGGGAGCTGTTTTTT. Translated: CASSLARSVAGELFF.